This TCR beta chain originates from a study of OX40 agonist ivuxolimab in advanced cancers. Overall study: The study treated patients with ivuxolimab, an agonistic anti-OX40 (CD134) antibody.

Study-level findings and limits: Among T cells, CD8+ cells averaged more expanded clones than CD4+ cells.

Concerning this clone itself: Its target is unknown.

Measured with immunoSEQ multiplex PCR; TCRdb has only the in-frame clones, and not every one. Here the sample spans some 79,000 clones, about 93% being singletons. The starting material was CD4+ or CD8+ T cells sorted from blood, obtained in a trial of the OX40 agonist ivuxolimab. This receptor was identified in an adult with an advanced solid tumor such as melanoma, head and neck, liver or kidney cancer.

CDR3 sequence reads: CASSVTSGYEQFF. As DNA, the CDR3 is TGTGCCAGCAGTGTGACTAGCGGTTATGAGCAGTTCTTC. V usage is TRBV6-4 and J usage is TRBJ2-1, with 9 bases identical to TRBD2. V shed 4 bases, J shed 8 bases, and the junction held 3 bases outside the gene matches. The V gene's germline CDR1 is MRHNA and CDR2 SNTAGT. The CDR3 has 13 amino acids.